These 16 T cell receptor beta chains were sequenced from one sample in a study of T cells after yellow fever vaccination. TCRdb called the 5' RACE reads again in MiXCR, with one record for every CDR3 protein. The sample lists hundreds of thousands of distinct CDR3 sequences; approximately 18% were seen once. The sample here was PBMCs, taken before the yellow fever booster vaccination. The source of these receptors is a man aged 18 to 30 who received the YFV17D yellow fever vaccine.

This clonotype has more than one count but fewer than ten. The germline gene is not matched at one end of the junction; a read error may be the cause. CDR3 in DNA: TGTGCTAGCAGCCCCACCGAAGACAGGGAACGAGTCACCGGGGAGCTGTTTTTT. Encoded protein: CASSPTEDRERVTGELFF. This rearrangement joins TRBV7-7 to TRBJ2-2, with 7 bases matching TRBD1. The CDR3 has 18 residues. Germline V gene lookup returns CDR1 SSHAT and CDR2 FNYEAQ (reference sequence).

The rearrangement joins TRBV6-6 to TRBJ1-1; D may be TRBD1 (5 bases). This CDR3 is built from 12 residues. Germline V CDR1 and CDR2: MNHNY, SVGAGI (reference sequence). Deletions cut 1 base from V and 7 bases from J, with 7 bases between. For the CDR3, the DNA is TGTGCCAGCAGTTACTGGGGCAGTGAAGCTTTCTTT. Its protein product is CASSYWGSEAFF.

The chain recombines TRBV7-6 with TRBJ1-2; no definite D call. Trimming removed 2 bases at V and 5 bases at J, with 9 bases between. The CDR3 is 13 residues long. Looked up from germline, CDR1 is SGHVS and CDR2 is FNYEAQ. The CDR3 nucleotides read TGTGCCAGCAGCTTACTGCAAGAATATGGCTACACCTTC. Amino acids: CASSLLQEYGYTF.

The V gene is TRBV29-1, the J gene TRBJ2-4; D is uncertain. Germline assignment: CDR1 SQVTM and CDR2 ANQGSEA. The CDR3 spans 11 residues. Trimming took 3 bases from V and 6 from J, leaving 6 bases between them. The DNA of the CDR3 is TGCAGCGTTGAGGTTGGAAACATTCAGTACTTC. Protein: CSVEVGNIQYF.

This clonotype was seen repeatedly, ten times or more. The chain carries TRBV6-5 and TRBJ2-5; 8 bases align to TRBD2. Germline CDR1 is MNHEY and CDR2 is SVGAGI. Germline trimming cut 4 bases from V and 4 bases from J; bases unmatched to any gene: 14. The CDR3 contains 17 residues. CDR3 DNA sequence: TGTGCCAGCAGTTTAGGACTCGGGGGGGCCGGTGGAGAGACCCAGTACTTC. As protein: CASSLGLGGAGGETQYF.

V and J are TRBV7-2 and TRBJ2-7; 11 bases are shared with TRBD2. V gave up 5 bases and J gave up 3 bases; unmatched junction bases: 6. CDR1 and CDR2 (germline): SGHTA, FQGNSA. The CDR3 contains 15 residues. CDR3 DNA sequence: TGTGCCAGCAGCACCCTAGCGGGGGGTCTCTACGAGCAGTACTTC. Protein sequence: CASSTLAGGLYEQYF.

This clonotype was counted a few times. The V call is TRBV20-1, the J call TRBJ1-5, with D possibly being TRBD1 (5 bases). CDR3 length: 14 residues. V shed 4 bases and J shed 4 bases, with 14 bases lying between them. The germline gives CDR1 DFQATT, CDR2 SNEGSKA (reference sequence). This CDR3 is CSATGTAYNQPQHF. Written as DNA, the CDR3 is TGCAGTGCTACCGGGACGGCATATAATCAGCCCCAGCATTTT.

The rearrangement joins TRBV7-2 to TRBJ2-3; D unresolved. From germline, CDR1 is SGHTA and CDR2 FQGNSA. Trimming took off 5 bases at V and 6 bases at J, with 9 bases between the two ends. The CDR3 consists of 12 residues. CDR3 coding DNA: TGTGCCAGCAGCACACGGTCCGATACGCAGTATTTT. Translated: CASSTRSDTQYF.

There are a few counts of this clonotype. V and J are TRBV15 and TRBJ2-2; weak D call: TRBD2 (6 bases). The V end was cut by 8 bases, the J end by 13 bases, with 17 bases between. Looked up from germline, CDR1 is LNHNV and CDR2 is YYDKDF (reference sequence). CDR3 length equals 12 residues. DNA of the CDR3: TGTGCCACCGGGACTTCTAAGGAGGGGCTGTTTTTT. It codes for CATGTSKEGLFF.

At least ten counts were recorded for this clonotype. The rearrangement uses TRBV7-2 and TRBJ2-5; D gene unclear. CDR1 is SGHTA, CDR2 FQGNSA, per germline. Trimming shortened V by 1 base and J by 5 bases, and 5 bases separated the two germline ends. This CDR3 region has 12 residues. CDR3 sequence (DNA): TGTGCCAGCAGCTTAGTCCGGGAGACCCAGTACTTC. Protein sequence: CASSLVRETQYF.

This chain uses TRBV3-1 with TRBJ2-4; 8 bases match TRBD1. J was trimmed by 7 bases and V by 1 base; bases with no gene match: 6. The CDR3 is 15 residues long. CDR1 and CDR2 from the germline V gene are LGHDT and YNNKEL (reference sequence). The CDR3 here is CASSQARTGRNIQYF. The CDR3 DNA follows: TGTGCCAGCAGCCAAGCCCGGACAGGGAGGAACATTCAGTACTTC.

This clonotype has only a few counts. V usage is TRBV20-1 and J usage is TRBJ1-2; 8 bases align to TRBD1. Germline trimming cut 3 bases from V and 8 bases from J; bases unmatched to any gene: 11. Germline CDR1 and CDR2: DFQATT and SNEGSKA (reference sequence). The CDR3 is 14 residues long. CDR3 DNA: TGCAGTGCTAGTCAAAGCAGGGGGCTAAGAGGCTACACCTTC. Amino acids: CSASQSRGLRGYTF.

The chain links TRBV7-9 to TRBJ1-4; D is possibly TRBD1 (5 bases). The CDR3 spans 15 residues. Germline V lookup: CDR1 SEHNR, CDR2 FQNEAQ (reference sequence). Trimming removed 2 bases from V and 5 bases from J, with 12 bases in between. The CDR3 sequence is CASSLNGGRNEKLFF. Here the CDR3 DNA reads TGTGCCAGCAGCTTAAACGGGGGAAGAAATGAAAAACTGTTTTTT. Full variable domain (remainder filled in from reference TRBV7-9 and TRBJ1-4): DTGVSQNPRHKITKRGQNVTFRCDPISEHNRLYWYRQTLGQGPEFLTYFQNEAQLEKSRLLSDRFSAERPKGSFSTLEIQRTEQGDSAMYLCASSLNGGRNEKLFFGSGTQLSVL.

The rearrangement uses TRBV23-1 and TRBJ2-4, with 7 positions matching TRBD2. TRBV23-1 qualifies as an ORF whose function is uncertain. The CDR3 has 16 amino acids. Trimming cost V 4 bases and J 3 bases; bases outside gene matches: 9. This CDR3 reads CASSRGGERDKNIQYF. The CDR3, as DNA: TGCGCCAGCAGTCGGGGGGGGGAACGTGACAAAAACATTCAGTACTTC.

The table lists this clonotype with many counts. The V gene is TRBV7-9, the J gene TRBJ1-4; TRBD1 agrees at 9 bases. In germline, CDR1 is SEHNR, CDR2 FQNEAQ (reference sequence). The CDR3 is 14 amino acids. Trimming at V came to 5 bases and at J to 3 bases, leaving 1 base not matched to a gene. Written as DNA, the CDR3 is TGTGCCAGCAGCCGGACAGGGGCTAATGAAAAACTGTTTTTT. Its translation: CASSRTGANEKLFF.

In its sample, this clonotype was seen many times. V is TRBV29-1 and J is TRBJ2-7; TRBD1 matches 7 bases. In germline, CDR1 is SQVTM, CDR2 ANQGSEA. J was trimmed by 2 bases and V by 6 bases; bases with no gene match: 10. This CDR3 spans 14 amino acids. The CDR3 coding sequence is TGCAGCGTGGGAAGGGACAGCCGAACCTACGAGCAGTACTTC. It specifies CSVGRDSRTYEQYF.